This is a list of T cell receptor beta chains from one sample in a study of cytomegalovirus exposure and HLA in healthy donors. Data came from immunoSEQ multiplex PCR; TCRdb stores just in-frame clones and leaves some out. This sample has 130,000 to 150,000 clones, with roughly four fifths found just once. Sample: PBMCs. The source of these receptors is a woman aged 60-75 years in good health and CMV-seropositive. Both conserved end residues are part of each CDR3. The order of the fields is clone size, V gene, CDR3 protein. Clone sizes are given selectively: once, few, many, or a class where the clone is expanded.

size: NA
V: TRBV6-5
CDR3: CASSQARTSEQFF

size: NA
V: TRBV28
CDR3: CASSGKQGWGNQPQHF

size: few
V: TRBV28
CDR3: CASSASGTGSFYGYTF

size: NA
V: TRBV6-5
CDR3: CASTTGSQPQHF

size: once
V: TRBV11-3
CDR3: CASSAGPSGNTIYF

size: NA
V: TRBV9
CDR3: CASSVVGEGEQYF

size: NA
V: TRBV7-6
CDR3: CASSLAGVGEQYF

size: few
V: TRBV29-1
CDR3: CSVALAAEQFF

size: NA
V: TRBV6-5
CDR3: CASTSRTQGSYEQYF

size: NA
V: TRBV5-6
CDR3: CASSLASESYEQYF

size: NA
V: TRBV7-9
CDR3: CASSLGAGFYNEQFF

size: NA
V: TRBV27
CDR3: CASSNRGSNSPLHF

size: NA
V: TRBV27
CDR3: CASGPLGRPYEQYF

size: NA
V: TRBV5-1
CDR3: CASSTRAGGPDTQYF

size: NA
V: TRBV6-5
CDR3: CASSPGVRGTQYF

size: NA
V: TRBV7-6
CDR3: CASSLVTGAKETQYF

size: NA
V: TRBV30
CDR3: CAWRDSPRGRSPLHF

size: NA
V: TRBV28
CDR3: CASRRGTTEAFF

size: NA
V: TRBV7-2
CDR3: CASSPRSGTYEQYF

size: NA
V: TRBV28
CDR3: CASSVPPVNKRERRETQYF

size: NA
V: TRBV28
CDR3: CASSPPGVSNQPQHF

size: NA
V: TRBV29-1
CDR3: CSVDLTPGTGTGDGYTF

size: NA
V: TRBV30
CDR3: CAWKKTGWNEAFF

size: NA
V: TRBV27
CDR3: CASSLSGPRYEQYF

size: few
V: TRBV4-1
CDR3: CASSQRRVEKSTDTQYF

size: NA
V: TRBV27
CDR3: CASSPRDRDNEQFF

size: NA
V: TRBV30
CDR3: CAWDASGSQETQYF

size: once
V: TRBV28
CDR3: CASSLAGIPEQYF